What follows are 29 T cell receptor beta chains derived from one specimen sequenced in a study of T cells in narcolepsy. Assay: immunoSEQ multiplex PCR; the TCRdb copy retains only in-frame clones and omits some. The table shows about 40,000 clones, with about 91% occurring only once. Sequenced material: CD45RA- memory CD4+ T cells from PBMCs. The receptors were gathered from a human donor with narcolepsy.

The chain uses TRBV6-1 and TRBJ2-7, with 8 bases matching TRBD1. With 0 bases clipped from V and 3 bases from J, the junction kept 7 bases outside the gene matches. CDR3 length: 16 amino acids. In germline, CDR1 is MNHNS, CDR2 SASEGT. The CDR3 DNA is TGTGCCAGCAGTGAAGCGCTCGCAGGGGGCCTCTACGAGCAGTACTTC. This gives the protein CASSEALAGGLYEQYF.

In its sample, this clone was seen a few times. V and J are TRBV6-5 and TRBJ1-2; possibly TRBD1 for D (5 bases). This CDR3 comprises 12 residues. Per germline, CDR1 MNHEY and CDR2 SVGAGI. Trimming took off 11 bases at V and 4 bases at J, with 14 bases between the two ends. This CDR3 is CASGDGIYGYTF. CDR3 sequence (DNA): TGTGCCTCGGGGGACGGGATCTATGGCTACACCTTC.

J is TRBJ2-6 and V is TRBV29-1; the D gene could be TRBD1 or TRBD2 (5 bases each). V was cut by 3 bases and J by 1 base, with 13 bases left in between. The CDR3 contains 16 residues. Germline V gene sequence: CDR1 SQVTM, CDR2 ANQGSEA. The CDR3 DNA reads TGCAGCGTTGAGGGGGACGATAGTTCTGGGGCCAACGTCCTGACTTTC. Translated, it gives CSVEGDDSSGANVLTF.

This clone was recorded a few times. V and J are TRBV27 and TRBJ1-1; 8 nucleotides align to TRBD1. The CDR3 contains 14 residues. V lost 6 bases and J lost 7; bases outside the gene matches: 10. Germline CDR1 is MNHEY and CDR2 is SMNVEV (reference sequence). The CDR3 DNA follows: TGTGCCAGCAGACCGGGACAGGACTGGGGTGAAGCTTTCTTT. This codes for CASRPGQDWGEAFF.

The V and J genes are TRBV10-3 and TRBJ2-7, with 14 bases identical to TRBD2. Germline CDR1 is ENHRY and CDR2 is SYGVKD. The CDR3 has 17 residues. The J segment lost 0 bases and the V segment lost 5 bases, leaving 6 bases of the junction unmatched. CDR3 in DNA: TGTGCCATCAGTTCCACCGGGACTAGCGGGAGCTCCTACGAGCAGTACTTC. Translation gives CAISSTGTSGSSYEQYF.

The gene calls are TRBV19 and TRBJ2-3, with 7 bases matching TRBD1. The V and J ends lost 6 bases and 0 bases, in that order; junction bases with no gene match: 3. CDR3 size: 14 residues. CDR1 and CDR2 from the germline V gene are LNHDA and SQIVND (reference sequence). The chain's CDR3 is CASRGTVSTDTQYF. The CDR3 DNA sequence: TGTGCCAGTAGGGGGACAGTAAGCACAGATACGCAGTATTTT.

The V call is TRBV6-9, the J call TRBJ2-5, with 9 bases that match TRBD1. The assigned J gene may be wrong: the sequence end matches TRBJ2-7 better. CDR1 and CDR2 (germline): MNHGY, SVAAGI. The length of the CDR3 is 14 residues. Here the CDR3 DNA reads TGTGCCAGCAGTGACCGGGACAGGGAGGGCGAGCAGTACTTC. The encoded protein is CASSDRDREGEQYF.

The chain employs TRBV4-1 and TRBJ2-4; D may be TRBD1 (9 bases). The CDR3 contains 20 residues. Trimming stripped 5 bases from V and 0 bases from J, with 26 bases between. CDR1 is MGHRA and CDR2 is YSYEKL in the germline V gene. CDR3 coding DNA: TGCGCCAGCAGCGAAGTCTTAGCGGGACAGGGTAACGCAGCCAAAAACATTCAGTACTTC. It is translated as CASSEVLAGQGNAAKNIQYF.

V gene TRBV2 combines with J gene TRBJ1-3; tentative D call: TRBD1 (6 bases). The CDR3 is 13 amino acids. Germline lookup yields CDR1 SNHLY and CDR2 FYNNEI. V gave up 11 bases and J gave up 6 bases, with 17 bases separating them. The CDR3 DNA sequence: TGTGCCGCCCCGTCTGGACAGCTAAACACCATATATTTT. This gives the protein CAAPSGQLNTIYF.

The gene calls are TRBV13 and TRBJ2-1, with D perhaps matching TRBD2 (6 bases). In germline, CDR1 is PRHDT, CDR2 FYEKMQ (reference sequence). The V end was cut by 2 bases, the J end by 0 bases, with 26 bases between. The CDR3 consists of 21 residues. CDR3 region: CASSLRSSLFAGKSSYNEQFF. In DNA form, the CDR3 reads TGTGCCAGCAGCTTACGAAGTTCCTTATTTGCGGGAAAGAGCTCCTACAATGAGCAGTTCTTC. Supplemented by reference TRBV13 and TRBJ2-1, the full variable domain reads AAGVIQSPRHLIKEKRETATLKCYPIPRHDTVYWYQQGPGQDPQFLISFYEKMQSDKGSIPDRFSAQQFSDYHSELNMSSLELGDSALYFCASSLRSSLFAGKSSYNEQFFGPGTRLTVL.

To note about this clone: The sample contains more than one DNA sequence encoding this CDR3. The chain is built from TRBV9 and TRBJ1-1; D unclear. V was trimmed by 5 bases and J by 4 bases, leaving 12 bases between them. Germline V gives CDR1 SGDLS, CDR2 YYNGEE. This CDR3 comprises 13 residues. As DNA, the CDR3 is TGTGCCAGCAGTATTGACGGAAGCACTGAAGCTTTCTTT. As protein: CASSIDGSTEAFF.

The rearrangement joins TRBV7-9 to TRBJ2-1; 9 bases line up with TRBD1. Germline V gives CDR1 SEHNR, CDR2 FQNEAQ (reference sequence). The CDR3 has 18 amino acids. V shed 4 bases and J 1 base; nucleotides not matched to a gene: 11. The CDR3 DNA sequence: TGTGCCAGCAGCTCACTACCTAGGGGACAGGGTTCCTACAATGAGCAGTTCTTC. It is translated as CASSSLPRGQGSYNEQFF.

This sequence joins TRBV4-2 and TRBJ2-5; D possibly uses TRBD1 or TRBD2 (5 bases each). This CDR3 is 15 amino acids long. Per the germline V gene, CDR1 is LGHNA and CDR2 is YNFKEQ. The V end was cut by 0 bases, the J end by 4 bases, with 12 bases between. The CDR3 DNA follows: TGTGCCAGCAGCCAAGACCGGGGCCCCACAGAGACCCAGTACTTC. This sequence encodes CASSQDRGPTETQYF.

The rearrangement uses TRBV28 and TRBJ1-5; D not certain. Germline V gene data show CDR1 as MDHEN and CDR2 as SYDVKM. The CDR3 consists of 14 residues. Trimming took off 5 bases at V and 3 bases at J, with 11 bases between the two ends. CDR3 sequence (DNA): TGTGCCAGCAGTAAACGGACCTTCAATCAGCCCCAGCATTTT. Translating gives CASSKRTFNQPQHF.

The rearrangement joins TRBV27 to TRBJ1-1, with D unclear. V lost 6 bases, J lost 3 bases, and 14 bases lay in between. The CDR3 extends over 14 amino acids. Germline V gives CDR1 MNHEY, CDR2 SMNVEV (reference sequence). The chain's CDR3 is CASSSWGGHTEAFF. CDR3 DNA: TGTGCCAGCAGCTCCTGGGGAGGTCACACTGAAGCTTTCTTT.

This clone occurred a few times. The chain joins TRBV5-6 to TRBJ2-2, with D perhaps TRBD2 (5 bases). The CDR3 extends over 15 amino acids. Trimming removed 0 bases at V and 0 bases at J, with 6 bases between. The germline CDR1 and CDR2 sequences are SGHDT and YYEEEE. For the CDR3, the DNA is TGTGCCAGCAGCTTGGGAGCGGCGAACACCGGGGAGCTGTTTTTT. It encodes CASSLGAANTGELFF. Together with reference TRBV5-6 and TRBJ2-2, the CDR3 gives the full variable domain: DAGVTQSPTHLIKTRGQQVTLRCSPKSGHDTVSWYQQALGQGPQFIFQYYEEEERQRGNFPDRFSGHQFPNYSSELNVNALLLGDSALYLCASSLGAANTGELFFGEGSRLTVL.

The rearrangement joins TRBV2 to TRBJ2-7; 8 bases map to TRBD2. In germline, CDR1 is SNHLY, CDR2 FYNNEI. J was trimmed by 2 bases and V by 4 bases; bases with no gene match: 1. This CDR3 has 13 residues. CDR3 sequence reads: CASSGGRTYEQYF. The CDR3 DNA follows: TGTGCCAGCAGTGGCGGGAGGACCTACGAGCAGTACTTC.

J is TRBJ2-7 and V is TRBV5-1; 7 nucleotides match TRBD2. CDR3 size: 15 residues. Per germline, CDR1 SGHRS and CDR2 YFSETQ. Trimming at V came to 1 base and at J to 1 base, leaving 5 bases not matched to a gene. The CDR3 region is CASSLTGLVSYEQYF. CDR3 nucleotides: TGCGCCAGCAGCTTGACCGGACTAGTATCCTACGAGCAGTACTTC. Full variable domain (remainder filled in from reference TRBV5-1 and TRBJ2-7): KAGVTQTPRYLIKTRGQQVTLSCSPISGHRSVSWYQQTPGQGLQFLFEYFSETQRNKGNFPGRFSGRQFSNSRSEMNVSTLELGDSALYLCASSLTGLVSYEQYFGPGTRLTVT.

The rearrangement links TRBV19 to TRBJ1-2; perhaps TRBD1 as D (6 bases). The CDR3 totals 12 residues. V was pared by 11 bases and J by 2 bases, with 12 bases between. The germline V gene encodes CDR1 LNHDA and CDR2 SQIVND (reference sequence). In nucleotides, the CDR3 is TGTGCCCTCGAACAGGGAAACTATGGCTACACCTTC. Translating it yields CALEQGNYGYTF.

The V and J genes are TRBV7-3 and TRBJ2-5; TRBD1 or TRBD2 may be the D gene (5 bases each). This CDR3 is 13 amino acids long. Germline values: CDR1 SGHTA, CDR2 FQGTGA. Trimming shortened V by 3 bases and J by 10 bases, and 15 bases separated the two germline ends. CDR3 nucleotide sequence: TGTGCCAGCAGCTTTGGGCCTGGGGGTGACCAGTACTTC. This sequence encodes CASSFGPGGDQYF. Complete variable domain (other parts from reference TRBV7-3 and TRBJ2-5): GAGVSQTPSNKVTEKGKYVELRCDPISGHTALYWYRQSLGQGPEFLIYFQGTGAADDSGLPNDRFFAVRPEGSVSTLKIQRTERGDSAVYLCASSFGPGGDQYFGPGTRLLVL.

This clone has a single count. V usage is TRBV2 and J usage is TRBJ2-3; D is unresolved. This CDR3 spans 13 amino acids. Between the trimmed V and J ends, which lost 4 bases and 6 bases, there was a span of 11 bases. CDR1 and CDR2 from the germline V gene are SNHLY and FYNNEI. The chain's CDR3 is CASSVLVADTQYF. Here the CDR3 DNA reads TGTGCCAGCAGTGTTCTAGTCGCGGATACGCAGTATTTT.

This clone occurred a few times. CDR3 protein: CASSTLRNTEAFF. The CDR3 nucleotides are TGTGCCAGCTCAACTCTTAGGAACACTGAAGCTTTCTTT. This chain joins TRBV27 and TRBJ1-1, with no clear D. Trimming removed 8 bases at V and 1 base at J, with 11 bases between. Germline V CDR1 and CDR2: MNHEY, SMNVEV (reference sequence). This CDR3 has 13 amino acids.

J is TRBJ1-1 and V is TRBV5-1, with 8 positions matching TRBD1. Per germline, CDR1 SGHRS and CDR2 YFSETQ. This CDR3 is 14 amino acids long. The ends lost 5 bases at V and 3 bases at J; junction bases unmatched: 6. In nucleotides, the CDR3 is TGCGCCAGCAGGGCAGGGGGCGCGTACACTGAAGCTTTCTTT. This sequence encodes CASRAGGAYTEAFF.

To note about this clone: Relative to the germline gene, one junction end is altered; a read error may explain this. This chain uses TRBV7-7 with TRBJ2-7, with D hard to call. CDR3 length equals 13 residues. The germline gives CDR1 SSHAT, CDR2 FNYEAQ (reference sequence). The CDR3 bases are TGTGCTAGCAGCCCGGACCTGTCCTACGAGCAGTACTTC. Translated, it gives CASSPDLSYEQYF.

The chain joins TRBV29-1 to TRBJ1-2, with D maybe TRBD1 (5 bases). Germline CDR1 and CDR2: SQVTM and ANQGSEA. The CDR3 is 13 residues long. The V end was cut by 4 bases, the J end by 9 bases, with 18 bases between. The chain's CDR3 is CSVGSGGDHRYTF. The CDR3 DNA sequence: TGCAGCGTTGGGTCGGGGGGGGACCATCGCTACACCTTC.

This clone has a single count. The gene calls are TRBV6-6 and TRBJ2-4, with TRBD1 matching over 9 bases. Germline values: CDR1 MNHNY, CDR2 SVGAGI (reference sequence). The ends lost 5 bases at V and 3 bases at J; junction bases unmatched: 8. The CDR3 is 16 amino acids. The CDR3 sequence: CASSLPGQGYKNIQYF. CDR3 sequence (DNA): TGTGCCAGCAGTCTCCCGGGACAGGGCTACAAAAACATTCAGTACTTC.

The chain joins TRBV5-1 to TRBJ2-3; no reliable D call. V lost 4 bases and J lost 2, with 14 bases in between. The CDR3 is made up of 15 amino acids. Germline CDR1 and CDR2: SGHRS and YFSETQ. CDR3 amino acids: CASSADWSVTDTQYF. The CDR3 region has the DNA TGCGCCAGCAGCGCAGACTGGTCTGTCACAGATACGCAGTATTTT.

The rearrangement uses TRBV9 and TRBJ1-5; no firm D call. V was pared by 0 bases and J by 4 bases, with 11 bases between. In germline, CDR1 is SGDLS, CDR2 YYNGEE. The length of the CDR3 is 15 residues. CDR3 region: CASSVGSQGNQPQHF. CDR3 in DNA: TGTGCCAGCAGCGTAGGGAGTCAAGGAAATCAGCCCCAGCATTTT. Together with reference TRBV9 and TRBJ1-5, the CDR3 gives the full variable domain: DSGVTQTPKHLITATGQRVTLRCSPRSGDLSVYWYQQSLDQGLQFLIQYYNGEERAKGNILERFSAQQFPDLHSELNLSSLELGDSALYFCASSVGSQGNQPQHFGDGTRLSIL.

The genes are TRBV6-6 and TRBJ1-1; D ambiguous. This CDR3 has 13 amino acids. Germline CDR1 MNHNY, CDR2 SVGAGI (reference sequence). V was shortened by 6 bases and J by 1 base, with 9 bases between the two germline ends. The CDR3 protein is CASRFAGNTEAFF. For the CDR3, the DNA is TGTGCCAGCAGGTTCGCAGGGAACACTGAAGCTTTCTTT.